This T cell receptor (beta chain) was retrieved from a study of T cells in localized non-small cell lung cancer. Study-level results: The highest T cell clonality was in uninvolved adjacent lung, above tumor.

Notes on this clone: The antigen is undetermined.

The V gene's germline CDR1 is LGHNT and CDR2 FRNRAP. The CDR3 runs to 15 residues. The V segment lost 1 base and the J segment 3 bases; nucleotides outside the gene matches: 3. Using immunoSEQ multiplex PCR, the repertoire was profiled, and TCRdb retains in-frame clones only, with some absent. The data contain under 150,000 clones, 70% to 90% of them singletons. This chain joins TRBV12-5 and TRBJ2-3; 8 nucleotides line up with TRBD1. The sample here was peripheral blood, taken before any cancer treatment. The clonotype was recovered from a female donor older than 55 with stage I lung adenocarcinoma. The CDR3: CASGLGRTGTDTQYF. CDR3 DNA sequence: TGTGCTAGTGGTTTGGGAAGGACAGGGACAGATACGCAGTATTTT.